A selection of T cell receptor beta chains follows, all from one sample in a study of PD-1 blockade in mismatch repair-deficient tumors. Clones were sequenced by immunoSEQ multiplex PCR, and TCRdb holds only the in-frame ones, with some missing. The sample lists tens of thousands of clones, roughly 80% seen once, with roughly 2.8% in the top ten. Sequencing used peripheral blood, obtained 12 weeks after starting pembrolizumab. Receptors originate from an adult with mismatch repair-deficient cancer. CDR3s include the opening cysteine and the closing phenylalanine or tryptophan. The order of the fields is clone size, V gene, D gene, J gene, CDR3 DNA, CDR3 protein. A D gene is named only where the DNA matches it firmly. Clone size appears in some rows only: once, few, many, or a class for an expanded clone.

many	TRBV9	TRBD2	TRBJ2-2	TGTGCCAGCAGCGGTGCGGGAGGGAACACCGGGGAGCTGTTTTTT	CASSGAGGNTGELFF
NA	TRBV11-3	TRBD2	TRBJ2-5	TGTGCCAGCAGTTACGGGACTACAGGAGAGACCCAGTACTTC	CASSYGTTGETQYF
NA	TRBV7-2	NA	TRBJ1-5	TGTGCCAGCTCCTTGGTGAATAGCAATCAGCCCCAGCATTTT	CASSLVNSNQPQHF
NA	TRBV7-9	NA	TRBJ2-7	TGTGCCAGCAGCCCAACCCATGTGGAGCAGTACTTC	CASSPTHVEQYF
NA	TRBV7-3	NA	TRBJ2-2	TGTGCCAGCAGCCCCGATGATGGAGGGGTGCCCGGGGAGCTGTTTTTT	CASSPDDGGVPGELFF
once	TRBV7-9	NA	TRBJ2-7	TGTGCCAGCAGCTTGATTGGGACGGTCTCCTACGAGCAGTACTTC	CASSLIGTVSYEQYF
NA	TRBV2	NA	TRBJ1-1	TGTGCCAGCAGTGGAAGGACGGTGAACACTGAAGCTTTCTTT	CASSGRTVNTEAFF
NA	TRBV7-9	TRBD1	TRBJ1-3	TGTGCCAGCAGCCTTATTGGACAGGGGATGCACACCATATATTTT	CASSLIGQGMHTIYF
NA	TRBV30	NA	TRBJ1-1	TGTGCCTGGACGATGTACACTGAAGCTTTCTTT	CAWTMYTEAFF
NA	TRBV7-2	NA	TRBJ2-5	TGTGCCAGCAGCTTAGTCGGTCAGGGTTATCAAGAGACCCAGTACTTC	CASSLVGQGYQETQYF
NA	TRBV5-1	NA	TRBJ2-2	TGCGCCAGCAGCTTGGTAGGTGGCGGCACCGGGGAGCTGTTTTTT	CASSLVGGGTGELFF
NA	TRBV5-1	TRBD1	TRBJ2-5	TGCGCCAGCAGCTTAGCTGGGACAGGGGCTGTGCGGAGCCAAGAGACCCAGTACTTC	CASSLAGTGAVRSQETQYF
NA	TRBV27	NA	TRBJ2-7	TGTGCCAGCAGTTTATCGATCGCGGAGAGACATTACGAGCAGTACTTC	CASSLSIAERHYEQYF
NA	TRBV29-1	TRBD1	TRBJ1-1	TGCAGCGTCAGGCAGGGGGACACTGAAGCTTTCTTT	CSVRQGDTEAFF
once	TRBV6-1	NA	TRBJ1-5	TGTGCCAGCAGTGGGACAGATCATAGCAATCAGCCCCAGCATTTT	CASSGTDHSNQPQHF
NA	TRBV9	NA	TRBJ1-4	TGTGCCAGCAGCGTAGCTGTAGGACAGAATGAAAAACTGTTTTTT	CASSVAVGQNEKLFF
few	TRBV29-1	NA	TRBJ2-5	TGCAGCGTTGCCGTGGAGACCCAGTACTTC	CSVAVETQYF
NA	TRBV19	TRBD1	TRBJ1-1	TGTGCCAGTAGTGGCCAGGGGGGGGCTGCGAACACTGAAGCTTTCTTT	CASSGQGGAANTEAFF
NA	TRBV7-2	NA	TRBJ2-1	TGTGCCAGCAGCTTAGGTTACAATGAGCAGTTCTTC	CASSLGYNEQFF
NA	TRBV11-2	NA	TRBJ2-5	TGTGCCAGCAGCCCTCCAGGAGCAGCAGGAGAGACCCAGTACTTC	CASSPPGAAGETQYF
once	TRBV28	TRBD1	TRBJ2-7	TGTGCCAGCAGGCGCGGGACAGGGAGCTCCTACGAGCAGTACTTC	CASRRGTGSSYEQYF
NA	TRBV7-2	NA	TRBJ2-1	TGTGCCAGCAGCTTATCGGGGACGAGGAATGAGCAGTTCTTC	CASSLSGTRNEQFF
NA	TRBV4-3	NA	TRBJ2-1	TGCGCCAGCAGCCAAGCGAAGTTTTACAATGAGCAGTTCTTC	CASSQAKFYNEQFF
few	TRBV5-4	NA	TRBJ1-1	TGTGCCAGCAGCTTGGAGTGGGGGAACACTGAAGCTTTCTTT	CASSLEWGNTEAFF
once	TRBV7-6	NA	TRBJ2-1	TGTGCCAGCAGCCCCCGGACAGGCGGGGATGAGCAGTTCTTC	CASSPRTGGDEQFF
few	TRBV29-1	NA	TRBJ2-3	TGCAGCGTTACTTCAGGGTTGAGCACAGATACGCAGTATTTT	CSVTSGLSTDTQYF
NA	TRBV7-2	TRBD1	TRBJ2-5	TGTGCCAGCAGCTTAGCTTCCAGGGGGCGCGCCGAGACCCAGTACTTC	CASSLASRGRAETQYF
NA	TRBV30	NA	TRBJ1-2	TGTGCCTGGTTCGGGACGCCCAACTATGGCTACACCTTC	CAWFGTPNYGYTF
NA	TRBV9	TRBD1	TRBJ1-1	TGTGCCAGCAGCGTAGATGAGACAGGGGTCACTGAAGCTTTCTTT	CASSVDETGVTEAFF